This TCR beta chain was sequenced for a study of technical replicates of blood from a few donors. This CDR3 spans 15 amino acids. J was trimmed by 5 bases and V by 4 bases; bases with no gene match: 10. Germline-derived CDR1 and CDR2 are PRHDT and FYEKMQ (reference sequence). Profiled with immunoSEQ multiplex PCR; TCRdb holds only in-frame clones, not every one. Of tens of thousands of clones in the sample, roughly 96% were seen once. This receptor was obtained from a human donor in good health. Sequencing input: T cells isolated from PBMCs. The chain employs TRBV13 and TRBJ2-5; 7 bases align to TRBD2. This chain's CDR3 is CASSSLSGAVETQYF. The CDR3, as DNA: TGTGCCAGCAGCTCCCTCAGCGGGGCGGTGGAGACCCAGTACTTC.